The 5 T cell receptor beta chains listed next were all sequenced from one sample in a study of blood T cell repertoires in COVID-19. Clones were read by immunoSEQ multiplex PCR, and TCRdb kept only the in-frame ones, dropping some. The sample consists of about 72,000 clones, over 85% of them appearing once. Material for sequencing was peripheral blood. The receptors were sampled from a human donor in a cohort sampled during active COVID-19.

The table lists this clone with a count of one. The J gene is TRBJ2-2, the V gene TRBV9, with 12 positions matching TRBD2. Germline trimming cut 4 bases from V and 5 bases from J; bases unmatched to any gene: 6. There are 16 residues in the CDR3. Germline values: CDR1 SGDLS, CDR2 YYNGEE. CDR3 sequence reads: CASSTPGTSGTGELFF. Here the CDR3 DNA reads TGTGCCAGCAGCACCCCCGGGACTAGCGGGACCGGGGAGCTGTTTTTT.

The chain recombines TRBV5-1 with TRBJ2-3; unclear D gene. CDR1 SGHRS and CDR2 YFSETQ come from the germline V gene. The CDR3 length is 17 residues. Trimming cost V 1 base and J 0 bases, with 15 bases left between them. Here the CDR3 reads CASSLIEARRSTDTQYF. The CDR3 DNA reads as TGCGCCAGCAGCTTGATTGAGGCTCGGCGAAGCACAGATACGCAGTATTTT.

The chain joins TRBV4-3 to TRBJ2-4; tentative D call: TRBD2 (5 bases). The CDR3 sequence is 15 residues long. The germline V gene has CDR1 LGHNA and CDR2 YSLEER. V was cut by 1 base and J by 5 bases, with 12 bases left in between. In DNA form, the CDR3 reads TGCGCCAGCAGCCAAGTAGCCCGGGGTCAAAACATTCAGTACTTC. It specifies CASSQVARGQNIQYF.

The chain joins TRBV3-1 (or the pseudogene TRBV3-2) to TRBJ2-2; tentatively, D is TRBD1 (5 bases). V was shortened by 2 bases and J by 6 bases, with 7 bases between the two germline ends. CDR3 length: 13 residues. CDR1 is LGHDT, CDR2 YNNKEL, per germline (reference sequence). The CDR3 DNA reads TGTGCCAGCAGCCAACAGGGTGCCGGGGAGCTGTTTTTT. It specifies CASSQQGAGELFF.

The J gene is TRBJ2-6, the V gene TRBV7-2; D is unclear. V was pared by 10 bases and J by 0 bases, with 13 bases between. Germline CDR1 SGHTA, CDR2 FQGNSA. The CDR3 is 15 amino acids. DNA of the CDR3: TGTGCCACCCAGCGCGGTTTCTCTGGGGCCAACGTCCTGACTTTC. Translating it yields CATQRGFSGANVLTF.